The 4 T cell receptor beta chains below all came from one sample that was sequenced in a study of CD8 T cells in Susac syndrome (dated by TCRdb to about 2019). Libraries were prepared through the immunoSEQ multiplex PCR assay. RNA was extracted using the RNeasy kit, and about 0.5 to 1 ug of the RNA was reverse transcribed with random hexamers. TCRdb trimmed the raw reads at Q25, called clones with MiXCR and kept productive beta chains. Every distinct CDR3 protein forms one entry, paired with its most common genes and DNA. In all, the sample holds over 300,000 distinct CDR3 sequences, and 90% to 95% of those were seen once. 0.065% of the sample is taken by the ten largest. Sequenced sample: CD4+ T cells from PBMCs. The receptors here all came from a human donor with multiple sclerosis.

This clonotype was found once. The genes are TRBV29-1 and TRBJ2-2, with TRBD1 identical over 10 bases. V shed 4 bases, J shed 7 bases, and the junction held 6 bases outside the gene matches. This CDR3 has 14 amino acids. The germline gives CDR1 SQVTM, CDR2 ANQGSEA. The CDR3: CSVATGTGVGELFF. CDR3 DNA: TGCAGCGTTGCAACCGGGACAGGGGTCGGGGAGCTGTTTTTT.

V is TRBV2 and J is TRBJ1-4; tentatively, D is TRBD1 (6 bases). From germline, CDR1 is SNHLY and CDR2 FYNNEI. The CDR3 covers 13 residues. The ends were cut back, 6 bases at V and 5 bases at J, with 10 bases in the middle. The CDR3 bases are TGTGCCAGCAGGCGGACAGAAAATGAAAAACTGTTTTTT. It specifies CASRRTENEKLFF.

The gene calls are TRBV30 and TRBJ1-3, with 9 bases fitting TRBD1. CDR1 and CDR2 from the germline V gene are GTSNPN and SVGIG (reference sequence). The CDR3 sequence is 15 residues long. With V trimmed by 5 bases and J by 2 bases, 7 bases remained unmatched. CDR3 in amino acids: CAWAGTGLAGNTIYF. Here the CDR3 DNA reads TGTGCCTGGGCCGGGACAGGGCTAGCTGGAAACACCATATATTTT.

This clonotype was detected once. V usage is TRBV6-6 and J usage is TRBJ2-5, with a weak D call TRBD2 (5 bases). This CDR3 region has 13 residues. The ends were cut back, 10 bases at V and 1 base at J, with 13 bases in the middle. The germline V gene has CDR1 MNHNY and CDR2 SVGAGI (reference sequence). This CDR3 is CATLAQLQETQYF. The DNA for the CDR3 is TGTGCCACCTTAGCGCAACTCCAAGAGACCCAGTACTTC.